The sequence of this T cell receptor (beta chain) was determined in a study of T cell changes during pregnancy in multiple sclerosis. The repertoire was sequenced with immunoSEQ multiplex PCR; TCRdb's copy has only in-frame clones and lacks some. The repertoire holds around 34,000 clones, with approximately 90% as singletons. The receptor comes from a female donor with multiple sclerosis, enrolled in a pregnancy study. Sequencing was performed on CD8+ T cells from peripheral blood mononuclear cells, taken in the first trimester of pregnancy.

CDR3 DNA: TGTGCCAGCAGTTATTTGACCCCACTAGACCAAGAGACCCAGTACTTC. Translated: CASSYLTPLDQETQYF. The gene calls are TRBV6-5 and TRBJ2-5; perhaps TRBD2 as D (5 bases). The CDR3 runs to 16 residues. Trimming removed 3 bases at V and 0 bases at J, with 14 bases between. CDR1 is MNHEY, CDR2 SVGAGI, per germline.